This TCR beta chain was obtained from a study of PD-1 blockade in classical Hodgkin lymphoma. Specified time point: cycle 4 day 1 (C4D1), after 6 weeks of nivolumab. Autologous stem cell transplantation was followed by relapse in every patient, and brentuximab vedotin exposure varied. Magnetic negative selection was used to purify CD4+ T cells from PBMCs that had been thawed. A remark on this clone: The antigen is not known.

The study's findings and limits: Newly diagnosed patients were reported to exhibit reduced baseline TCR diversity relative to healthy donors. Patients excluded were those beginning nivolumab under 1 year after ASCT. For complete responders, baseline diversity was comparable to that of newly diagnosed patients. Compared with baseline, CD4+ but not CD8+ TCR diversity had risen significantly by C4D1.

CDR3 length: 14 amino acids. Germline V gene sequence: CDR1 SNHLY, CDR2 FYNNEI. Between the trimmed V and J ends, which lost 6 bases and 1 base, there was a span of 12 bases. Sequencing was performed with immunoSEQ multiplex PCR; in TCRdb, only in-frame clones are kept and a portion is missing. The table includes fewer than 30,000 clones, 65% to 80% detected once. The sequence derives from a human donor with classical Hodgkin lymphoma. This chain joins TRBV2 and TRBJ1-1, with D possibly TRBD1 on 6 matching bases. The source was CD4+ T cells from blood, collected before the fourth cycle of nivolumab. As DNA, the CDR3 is TGTGCCAGCAGCCAAGGGGGGCCGAACACTGAAGCTTTCTTT. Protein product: CASSQGGPNTEAFF. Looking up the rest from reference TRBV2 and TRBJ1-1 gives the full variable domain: EPEVTQTPSHQVTQMGQEVILRCVPISNHLYFYWYRQILGQKVEFLVSFYNNEISEKSEIFDDQFSVERPDGSNFTLKIRSTKLEDSAMYFCASSQGGPNTEAFFGQGTRLTVV.